These T cell receptor beta chains were read from a single sample in a study of blood T cell repertoires in COVID-19. Generated by immunoSEQ multiplex PCR, the TCRdb table keeps only in-frame clones and is missing some. The table has more than 35,000 clones, roughly 84% seen once. The sample was peripheral blood. Receptors were obtained from a human donor in a cohort sampled during active COVID-19. Both conserved end residues are part of each CDR3. The D gene is left open where the match is weak. Expanded clones get a size class; other rows say once, few or many, or leave the size out.

abundance	j_gene	len	v_gene	d_gene	CDR3nt	CDR3aa
-	TRBJ2-7	13	TRBV5-8	-	TGTGCCAGCAGCTTAACCGAGTCCTACGAGCAGTACTTC	CASSLTESYEQYF
-	TRBJ2-3	13	TRBV10-3	-	TGTGCCATCAGGGACTCCGCCACAGATACGCAGTATTTT	CAIRDSATDTQYF
-	TRBJ2-5	17	TRBV28	TRBD2	TGTGCCAGCAGTTCCCCTGGGCTAGCGGGGTCAGGGGAGACCCAGTACTTC	CASSSPGLAGSGETQYF
-	TRBJ2-5	15	TRBV3-1/TRBV3-2	-	TGTGCCAGCAGTCCCTTAGTGGGGGGTCCGGCCGCCCAGTACTTC	CASSPLVGGPAAQYF
-	TRBJ1-5	15	TRBV3-1/TRBV3-2	TRBD1	TGTGCCAGCAGCCAAGGGACAGGGATCAATCAGCCCCAGCATTTT	CASSQGTGINQPQHF
-	TRBJ1-6	15	TRBV30	TRBD1	TGTGCCTGGAAAGACAGGGGGTTGGGTAATTCACCCCTCCACTTT	CAWKDRGLGNSPLHF
-	TRBJ2-1	14	TRBV19	TRBD2	TGTGCCAGTAGTATAGATCGGGGGGGGAATGAGCAGTTCTTC	CASSIDRGGNEQFF
-	TRBJ2-4	15	TRBV18	TRBD1	TGTGCCAGCTCGCCTACCGGGACAGGGGTTGTCATTCAGTACTTC	CASSPTGTGVVIQYF
-	TRBJ1-4	14	TRBV19	TRBD1	TGTGCCAGTAGTATGGACAGGGAGGATGAAAAACTGTTTTTT	CASSMDREDEKLFF
once	TRBJ2-1	14	TRBV5-6	-	TGTGCCAGCAGCCCGGTCGTCATGTGGAATGAGCAGTTCTTC	CASSPVVMWNEQFF
-	TRBJ1-4	14	TRBV7-9	-	TGTGCCAGCAGCTTACGAACAGGCAATGAAAAACTGTTTTTT	CASSLRTGNEKLFF
-	TRBJ2-7	16	TRBV6-2/TRBV6-3	-	TGTGCCAGCAGTTACCCCCGACTGACTAGCTCCTACGAGCAGTACTTC	CASSYPRLTSSYEQYF
-	TRBJ1-5	15	TRBV20-1	TRBD1	TGCAGTGCTAGTGGGTTGGACAGGGGAGATCAGCCCCAGCATTTT	CSASGLDRGDQPQHF
-	TRBJ2-7	13	TRBV28	-	TGTGCCAGCATCCTGGGGGGGGGCGGCGAGCAGTACTTC	CASILGGGGEQYF
once	TRBJ2-2	15	TRBV7-3	-	TGTGCCAGCAGCTGGTACAGGGTCGGCACCGGGGAGCTGTTTTTT	CASSWYRVGTGELFF
-	TRBJ2-3	16	TRBV7-2	TRBD2	TGTGCCAGCAGCTTAGCGTTTAGCGGGGGGGTAGATACGCAGTATTTT	CASSLAFSGGVDTQYF
-	TRBJ1-1	18	TRBV28	TRBD1	TGTGCCAGCAGTTTATGGGGACAGGAAGACTTGGGGAACACTGAAGCTTTCTTT	CASSLWGQEDLGNTEAFF